This T cell receptor (beta chain) originates from a study of T cells in narcolepsy. This CDR3 region has 15 residues. Germline V lookup: CDR1 SGHNT, CDR2 YENEEA. V was cut by 0 bases and J by 7 bases, with 15 bases left in between. This clone was found a few times. What it binds is not known. General study findings and limits: In some patient and control memory CD4+ samples, autoreactive clones were absent. Autoreactive clonotypes reportedly recurred in blood of same and different patients, not controls. HCRT-specific and TRIB2-specific autoreactive clonotypes appeared among same-patient CSF and blood CD4+ clonotypes.

Sequencing was performed with immunoSEQ multiplex PCR; in TCRdb, only in-frame clones are kept and a portion is missing. The table has 30,000 to 35,000 clones, about 85% seen once. This chain connects TRBV11-3 to TRBJ1-2; D is unclear. Sequencing was performed on CD45RA- memory CD4+ T cells from PBMCs. The sequence derives from a human donor with narcolepsy. CDR3 coding DNA: TGTGCCAGCAGCTTAGATCGCGGGGAGTCAGGTGGCTACACCTTC. Translation gives CASSLDRGESGGYTF.